Below are 2 T cell receptor beta chains sequenced from a single sample in a study of technical replicates of blood from a handful of donors. Method: immunoSEQ multiplex PCR; TCRdb's copy keeps in-frame clones and lacks some. The sample shows about 81,000 clones, 75% to 85% of them seen only once. The sequenced sample was PBMCs. The receptors derive from a human donor in good health. Some clones in this sample may be carry-over from other donors' samples.

The CDR3 DNA reads as TGTGCCTGGAGTACCCAGGGACAGGCCAATCAGCCCCAGCATTTT. Protein product: CAWSTQGQANQPQHF. The chain links TRBV30 to TRBJ1-5, with 8 bases matching TRBD1. J lost 3 bases, V lost 2 bases, and 6 bases had no gene match. Germline CDR1 reads GTSNPN; CDR2 reads SVGIG (reference sequence). This CDR3 is built from 15 residues. The full variable domain, rest sourced from reference TRBV30 and TRBJ1-5, is SQTIHQWPATLVQPVGSPLSLECTVEGTSNPNLYWYRQAAGRGLQLLFYSVGIGQISSEVPQNLSASRPQDRQFILSSKKLLLSDSGFYLCAWSTQGQANQPQHFGDGTRLSIL.

The J gene is TRBJ1-1, the V gene TRBV6-1, with no clear D. This CDR3 is 13 amino acids long. Germline V gives CDR1 MNHNS, CDR2 SASEGT. The germline V and J ends were trimmed by 6 bases and 1 base, with 9 bases remaining between them. The CDR3 reads CASSEHRNTEAFF. In DNA form, the CDR3 reads TGTGCCAGCAGCGAACACAGGAACACTGAAGCTTTCTTT.